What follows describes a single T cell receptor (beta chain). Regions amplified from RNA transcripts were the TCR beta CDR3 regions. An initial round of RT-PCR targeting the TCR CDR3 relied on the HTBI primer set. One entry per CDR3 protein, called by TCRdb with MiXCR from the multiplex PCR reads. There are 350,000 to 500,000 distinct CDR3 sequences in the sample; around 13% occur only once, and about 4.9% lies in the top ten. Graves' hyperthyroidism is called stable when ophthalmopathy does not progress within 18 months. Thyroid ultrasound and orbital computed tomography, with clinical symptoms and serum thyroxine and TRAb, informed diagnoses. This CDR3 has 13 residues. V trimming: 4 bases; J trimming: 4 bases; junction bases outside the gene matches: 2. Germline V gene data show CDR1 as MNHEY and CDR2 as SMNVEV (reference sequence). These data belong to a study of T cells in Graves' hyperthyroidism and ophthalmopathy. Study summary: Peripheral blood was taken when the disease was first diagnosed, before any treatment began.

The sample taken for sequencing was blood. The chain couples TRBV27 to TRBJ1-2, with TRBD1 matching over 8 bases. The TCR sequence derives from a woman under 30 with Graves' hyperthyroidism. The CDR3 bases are TGTGCCAGCAGTTACAGGGGGTTCTATGGCTACACCTTC. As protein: CASSYRGFYGYTF.